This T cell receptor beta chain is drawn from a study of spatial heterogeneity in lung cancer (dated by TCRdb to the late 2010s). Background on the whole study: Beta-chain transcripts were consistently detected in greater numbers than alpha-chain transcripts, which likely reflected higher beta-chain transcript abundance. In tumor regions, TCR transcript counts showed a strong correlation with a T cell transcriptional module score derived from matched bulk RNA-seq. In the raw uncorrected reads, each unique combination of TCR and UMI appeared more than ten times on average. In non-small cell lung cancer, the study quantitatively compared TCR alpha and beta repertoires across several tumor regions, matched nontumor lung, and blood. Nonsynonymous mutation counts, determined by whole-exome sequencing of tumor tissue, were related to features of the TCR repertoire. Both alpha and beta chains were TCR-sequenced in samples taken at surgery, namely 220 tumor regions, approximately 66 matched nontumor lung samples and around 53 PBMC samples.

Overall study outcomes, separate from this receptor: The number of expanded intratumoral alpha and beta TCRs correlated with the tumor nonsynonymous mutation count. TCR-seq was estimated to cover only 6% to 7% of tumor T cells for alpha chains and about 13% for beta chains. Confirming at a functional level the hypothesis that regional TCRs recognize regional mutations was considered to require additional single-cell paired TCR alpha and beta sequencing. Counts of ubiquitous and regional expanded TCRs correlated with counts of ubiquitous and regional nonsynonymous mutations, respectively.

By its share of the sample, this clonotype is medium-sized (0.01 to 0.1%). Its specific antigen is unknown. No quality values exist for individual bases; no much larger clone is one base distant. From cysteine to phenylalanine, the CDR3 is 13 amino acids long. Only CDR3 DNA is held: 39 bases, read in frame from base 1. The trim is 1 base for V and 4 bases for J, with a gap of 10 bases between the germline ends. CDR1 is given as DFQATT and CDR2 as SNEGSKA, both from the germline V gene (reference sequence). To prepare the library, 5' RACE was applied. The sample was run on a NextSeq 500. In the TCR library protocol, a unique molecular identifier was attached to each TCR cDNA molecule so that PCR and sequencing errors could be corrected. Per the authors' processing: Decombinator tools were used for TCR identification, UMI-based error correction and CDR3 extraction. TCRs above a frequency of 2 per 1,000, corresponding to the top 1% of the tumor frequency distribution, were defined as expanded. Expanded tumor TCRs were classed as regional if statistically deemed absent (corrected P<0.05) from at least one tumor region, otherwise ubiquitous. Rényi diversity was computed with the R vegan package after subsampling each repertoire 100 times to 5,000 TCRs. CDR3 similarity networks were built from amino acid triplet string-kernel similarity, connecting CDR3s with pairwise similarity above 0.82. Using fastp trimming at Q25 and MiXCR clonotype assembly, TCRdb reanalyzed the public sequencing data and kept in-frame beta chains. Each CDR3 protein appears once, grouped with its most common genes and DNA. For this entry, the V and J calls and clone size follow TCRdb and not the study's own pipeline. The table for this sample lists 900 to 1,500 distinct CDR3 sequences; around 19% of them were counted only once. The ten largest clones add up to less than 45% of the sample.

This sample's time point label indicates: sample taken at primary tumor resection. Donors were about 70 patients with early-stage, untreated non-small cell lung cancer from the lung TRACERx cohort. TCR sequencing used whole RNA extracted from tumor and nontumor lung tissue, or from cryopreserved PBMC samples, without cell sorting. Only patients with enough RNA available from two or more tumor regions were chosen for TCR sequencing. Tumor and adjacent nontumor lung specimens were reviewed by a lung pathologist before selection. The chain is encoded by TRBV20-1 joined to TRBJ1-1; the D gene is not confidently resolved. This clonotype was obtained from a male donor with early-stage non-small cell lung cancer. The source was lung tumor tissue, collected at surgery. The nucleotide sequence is TGCAGTGCTAGAGCAGATTTCAGCACTGAAGCTTTCTTT. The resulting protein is CSARADFSTEAFF.